These 10 T cell receptor beta chains were all obtained from the same sample, sequenced in a study of Ad26.COV2.S vaccination and SARS-CoV-2 variants. Clones were sequenced by immunoSEQ multiplex PCR, and TCRdb holds only the in-frame ones, with some missing. The sample lists 350,000 to 600,000 clones, nearly 90% occurring once. Treatment denoted: over 15 received Ad26.COV2.S at low or high dose, single or two shots; roughly five received placebo; per-sample allocation not given. Specimens were obtained on day 63 following the first vaccine or placebo injection. The sequencing here drew on peripheral blood, taken in a trial of Ad26.COV2.S vaccine versus placebo. All receptors come from a person aged 18 to 65 who received the Ad26.COV2.S COVID-19 vaccine or a placebo.

The chain carries TRBV7-9 and TRBJ2-3; D might be TRBD1 (5 bases). The CDR3 runs to 14 residues. The V end lost 7 bases, the J end lost 0 bases, and 11 bases lay between the germline ends. CDR1 is SEHNR and CDR2 is FQNEAQ in the germline V gene (reference sequence). The CDR3 coding sequence is TGTGCCAGCACCCTTGCAGGGAGCACAGATACGCAGTATTTT. Translated, it gives CASTLAGSTDTQYF.

The chain combines TRBV5-1 with TRBJ2-3, with D tentatively TRBD1 (5 bases). The CDR3 sequence is 14 residues long. The V end lost 4 bases, the J end lost 2 bases, and 11 bases lay between the germline ends. Germline lookup yields CDR1 SGHRS and CDR2 YFSETQ. The CDR3 coding sequence is TGCGCCAGCAGCCAGGGCAGATCCACAGATACGCAGTATTTT. Translated, it gives CASSQGRSTDTQYF.

The rearrangement joins TRBV7-9 to TRBJ2-1; 9 nucleotides line up with TRBD2. This CDR3 is built from 17 residues. The junction had 8 bases not matched to a gene; V was cut back by 5 bases and J by 0 bases. Germline V gene sequence: CDR1 SEHNR, CDR2 FQNEAQ (reference sequence). CDR3 residues: CASSIRLAESSYNEQFF. CDR3 sequence (DNA): TGTGCCAGCAGCATACGACTAGCGGAATCCTCCTACAATGAGCAGTTCTTC.

The chain is built from TRBV7-2 and TRBJ2-7; 11 nucleotides agree with TRBD2. This CDR3 is 15 amino acids long. Germline assignment: CDR1 SGHTA and CDR2 FQGNSA. With 5 bases clipped from V and 4 bases from J, the junction kept 7 bases outside the gene matches. The CDR3 DNA sequence: TGTGCCAGCAGCACTCTAGCGGGAGGTACTTACGAGCAGTACTTC. Protein: CASSTLAGGTYEQYF.

There are many counts of this clone. The chain carries TRBV6-5 and TRBJ2-2; D unresolved. V gave up 5 bases and J gave up 3 bases, with 7 bases separating them. Germline lookup yields CDR1 MNHEY and CDR2 SVGAGI. The CDR3 spans 13 residues. In nucleotides, the CDR3 is TGTGCCAGCAGTCACGGAGACACCGGGGAGCTGTTTTTT. The encoded protein is CASSHGDTGELFF.

The chain joins TRBV29-1 to TRBJ2-3; D is perhaps TRBD2 (6 bases). This CDR3 has 15 residues. Germline CDR1 reads SQVTM; CDR2 reads ANQGSEA. The ends were cut back, 8 bases at V and 2 bases at J, with 20 bases in the middle. DNA of the CDR3: TGCAGCATTCCCGGACTTAGCGGATCCACAGATACGCAGTATTTT. Translated: CSIPGLSGSTDTQYF.

The V and J genes are TRBV27 and TRBJ1-1; unclear D gene. Germline V gene lookup returns CDR1 MNHEY and CDR2 SMNVEV (reference sequence). V lost 6 bases to trimming and J lost 1 base, with 6 bases between them. This CDR3 is 12 amino acids long. In DNA, the CDR3 is TGTGCCAGCAGCCCAGGGAACACTGAAGCTTTCTTT. Translating gives CASSPGNTEAFF.

The chain joins TRBV12-3 or TRBV12-4 to TRBJ1-1; D remains unclear. Trimming removed 3 bases at V and 5 bases at J, with 4 bases between. This CDR3 is built from 11 residues. This CDR3 is CASSFGTEAFF. The CDR3 DNA is TGTGCCAGCAGTTTTGGGACTGAAGCTTTCTTT.

J is TRBJ2-5 and V is TRBV18; D may correspond to TRBD1 or TRBD2 (5 bases each). The CDR3 is 14 residues long. V lost 0 bases and J lost 3, with 8 bases in between. The germline CDR1 and CDR2 sequences are KGHSH and LQKENI. For the CDR3, the DNA is TGTGCCAGCTCACCACCCGGGACGAAAGAGACCCAGTACTTC. Residues: CASSPPGTKETQYF.

Worth noting for this clone: An end of the junction differs from the germline gene, which may be a read error. This chain connects TRBV18 to TRBJ1-1, with TRBD1 as a possible D gene (6 bases). Germline values: CDR1 KGHSH, CDR2 LQKENI. This CDR3 is 13 amino acids long. DNA of the CDR3: TGTGCCAGCTCACCCGACAGTGTGGGGGGCCGCGCCTTT. Translated: CASSPDSVGGRAF.